The sequence of this TCR beta chain was determined in a study of vaccination and CD4 T cells after COVID-19. The V gene lost 8 bases and the J gene lost 11 bases, with 15 bases spanning the gap. The CDR3 loop spans 11 amino acids. CDR1 is SEHNR, CDR2 FQNEAQ, per germline (reference sequence). Oncomine TCR Beta short-read sequencing was applied to DNA from cultured CD4+ T cells. A single record per CDR3 protein comes from TCRdb applying MiXCR to the PCR reads. Among 15,000 to 20,000 distinct CDR3 sequences, around 48% were seen once, and the ten largest hold roughly 4%. This clonotype was picked up a small number of times. Its antigen remains unidentified. Treatment described: approximately nine-day PBMC culture with coronavirus spike peptide pools or control peptides (ViraFEST assay). Via ViraFEST, peptide pools expanded antigen-specific T cells before TCR sequencing.

The sample comprised CD4+ T cells from blood, cultured in vitro. The chain joins TRBV7-9 to TRBJ1-1; D might be TRBD1 (6 bases). This sequence originates from a human donor who had recovered from COVID-19. CDR3 sequence (DNA): TGTGCCAGCTCCCCTCTGGGGGCGGCTTTCTTT. Translated: CASSPLGAAFF.